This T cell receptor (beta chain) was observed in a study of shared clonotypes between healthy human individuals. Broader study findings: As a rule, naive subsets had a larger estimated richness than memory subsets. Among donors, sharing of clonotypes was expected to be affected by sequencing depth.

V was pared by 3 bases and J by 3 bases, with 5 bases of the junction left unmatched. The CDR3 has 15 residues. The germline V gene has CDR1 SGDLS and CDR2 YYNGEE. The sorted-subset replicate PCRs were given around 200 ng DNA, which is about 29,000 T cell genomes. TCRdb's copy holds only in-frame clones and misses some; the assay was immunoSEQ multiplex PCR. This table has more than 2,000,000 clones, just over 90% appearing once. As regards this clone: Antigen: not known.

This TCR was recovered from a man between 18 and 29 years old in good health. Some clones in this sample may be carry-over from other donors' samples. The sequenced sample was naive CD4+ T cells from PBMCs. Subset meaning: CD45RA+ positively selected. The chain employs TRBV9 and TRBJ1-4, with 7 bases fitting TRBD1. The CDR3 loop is CASSGRDSPNEKLFF. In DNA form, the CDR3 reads TGTGCCAGCAGCGGACGGGACAGCCCTAATGAAAAACTGTTTTTT.